This TCR beta chain was obtained from a study of response to subunit inactivated influenza vaccine. Study results and limitations: Authors suggested few new T cells are recruited by each seasonal influenza vaccination.

In TCRdb, the RT-PCR reads were re-called with MiXCR into one record per CDR3 protein. The sample has some 800,000 distinct CDR3 sequences, around 20% seen once. In regard to this clonotype: The antigen is not known.

Germline V lookup: CDR1 MNHNS, CDR2 SASEGT. There are 14 residues in the CDR3. V shed 6 bases and J shed 5 bases, with 16 bases lying between them. V usage is TRBV6-1 and J usage is TRBJ2-5; no firm D call. This receptor was identified in a man between 45 and 60 years old who received an inactivated influenza vaccine. Sequenced material: PBMCs from blood, taken 5 days after vaccination. CDR3 in DNA: TGTGCCAGCAGCCCCTTCCTGACCGGGGAGACCCAGTACTTC. The encoded protein is CASSPFLTGETQYF.